This T cell receptor (beta chain) was retrieved from a study of blood T cell repertoires in COVID-19. Sequencing was performed with immunoSEQ multiplex PCR; in TCRdb, only in-frame clones are kept and a portion is missing. The sample lists a few hundred thousand clones; about 90% were seen once. V was clipped by 0 bases and J by 3 bases; unmatched bases: 9. In germline, CDR1 is SGHRS, CDR2 YFSETQ. This CDR3 has 16 amino acids. Participants reported their clinical history, and cohort assignment relied on those reports. The rearrangement joins TRBV5-1 to TRBJ2-7; 7 positions agree with TRBD1. The TCR was taken from a woman aged 25 to 45 who had recovered from COVID-19. Input material: PBMCs or T cells enriched from blood (not recorded which). The CDR3 is CASSLAPDRSIYEQYF. CDR3 sequence (DNA): TGCGCCAGCAGCTTGGCCCCGGACAGGTCGATCTACGAGCAGTACTTC.